One and the same sample provided the 7 T cell receptor beta chains below, sequenced in a study of shared clonotypes between healthy human individuals. The repertoire was sequenced with immunoSEQ multiplex PCR; TCRdb's copy has only in-frame clones and lacks some. This repertoire shows around 600,000 clones, 90% to 95% found once; its top ten account for about 0.11%. Naive CD8 cells lacked CD45RO, underwent positive selection for CCR7 and left out terminally differentiated effector memory CD45RA+ cells. Sequencing was done on a sample of naive CD8+ T cells sorted from blood. Every receptor here comes from a woman aged 25 to 39 in good health.

This rearrangement joins TRBV5-6 to TRBJ2-7; D is perhaps TRBD1 (5 bases). CDR3 length equals 14 residues. V was clipped by 4 bases and J by 2 bases, with 13 bases between them. Looked up from germline, CDR1 is SGHDT and CDR2 is YYEEEE. The CDR3 nucleotides are TGTGCCAGCAGCGGGGCCTCGAACGCCTACGAGCAGTACTTC. It encodes CASSGASNAYEQYF.

The chain has TRBV28 and TRBJ1-4; D might be TRBD1 (5 bases). The length of the CDR3 is 17 residues. Germline CDR1 is MDHEN and CDR2 is SYDVKM. Trimming cost V 4 bases and J 4 bases, with 19 bases left between them. This CDR3 is CASSWGLTTESNEKLFF. The CDR3 DNA sequence: TGTGCCAGCAGTTGGGGTTTAACGACAGAGAGTAATGAAAAACTGTTTTTT.

The genes are TRBV29-1 and TRBJ1-3; D gene unclear. The germline V gene encodes CDR1 SQVTM and CDR2 ANQGSEA. The CDR3 totals 15 residues. V lost 1 base, J lost 2 bases, and 12 bases lay in between. The CDR3 DNA is TGCAGCGTTGAAGCATTGAGGCCGACTGGAAACACCATATATTTT. The encoded protein is CSVEALRPTGNTIYF. Full variable domain (rest looked up from reference TRBV29-1 and TRBJ1-3): SAVISQKPSRDICQRGTSLTIQCQVDSQVTMMFWYRQQPGQSLTLIATANQGSEATYESGFVIDKFPISRPNLTFSTLTVSNMSPEDSSIYLCSVEALRPTGNTIYFGEGSWLTVV.

The gene calls are TRBV28 and TRBJ2-7; no clear D gene. The V gene lost 7 bases and the J gene lost 5 bases, with 12 bases spanning the gap. CDR1 is MDHEN, CDR2 SYDVKM, per germline. CDR3 length: 12 amino acids. CDR3 protein: CASTPSPNEQYF. The CDR3 DNA reads TGTGCCAGCACCCCCTCCCCTAACGAGCAGTACTTC. The full variable domain, its missing parts supplied by reference TRBV28 and TRBJ2-7, is DVKVTQSSRYLVKRTGEKVFLECVQDMDHENMFWYRQDPGLGLRLIYFSYDVKMKEKGDIPEGYSVSREKKERFSLILESASTNQTSMYLCASTPSPNEQYFGPGTRLTVT.

A note on this clone: Other DNA sequences in the same sample also yield this CDR3. The CDR3 sequence: CASSSTYEQYF. The CDR3 DNA follows: TGCGCCAGCAGCTCCACCTACGAGCAGTACTTC. This rearrangement joins TRBV5-1 to TRBJ2-7; D ambiguous. Germline V gene sequence: CDR1 SGHRS, CDR2 YFSETQ. With 3 bases removed from V and 2 bases from J, the gap between germline ends came to 3 bases. The CDR3 is made up of 11 amino acids.

A remark on this clone: Relative to the germline gene, one junction end is altered; a read error may explain this. The V call is TRBV30, the J call TRBJ1-1; no clear D. CDR3 length: 12 amino acids. Germline V lookup: CDR1 GTSNPN, CDR2 SVGIG (reference sequence). In nucleotides, the CDR3 is TGTGCCTGGAGTGTACCGAACCCTGAAGCTTTCTTT. The encoded protein is CAWSVPNPEAFF.

The genes are TRBV6-1 and TRBJ1-2, with a possible D match to TRBD1 (6 bases). V shed 5 bases and J shed 5 bases, with 12 bases lying between them. Germline V CDR1 and CDR2: MNHNS, SASEGT. The CDR3 has 13 residues. The CDR3 coding sequence is TGTGCCAGCAGTACCGGACAGACTTATGGCTACACCTTC. Translated: CASSTGQTYGYTF.